This T cell receptor beta chain derives from a study of blood T cells in healthy people across ages. Individuals who donated were healthy Caucasians from Russia aged 6 to 90. General study findings and limits: It was held that the diversity estimates obtained from one million T cells were underestimates. Unsorted PBMC input precluded a conclusive naive versus antigen-experienced comparison.

A second PCR, run for roughly 7 to 12 cycles, used a sample-barcoded 5' primer plus a J-beta primer mix. One entry per CDR3 protein results from TCRdb running MiXCR on the 5' RACE reads. Among roughly 900,000 distinct CDR3 sequences, around 26% were seen once, and the ten largest hold approximately 15%. Trimming left V 6 bases short and J 7 bases short, with 12 bases between. The CDR3 covers 13 residues. This clonotype has a count of ten or more. As yet, its antigen is unknown. The sequence came from a woman older than 75 in good health. Sequencing was performed on blood. V is TRBV12-3 or TRBV12-4 and J is TRBJ1-4; D unclear. This CDR3 reads CASSRGLSEKLFF. DNA of the CDR3: TGTGCCAGCAGCCGCGGGCTGAGTGAAAAACTGTTTTTT.